This T cell receptor (beta chain) comes out of a study of shared T cell receptors in the human thymus. Repertoires were generated with immunoSEQ multiplex PCR, while TCRdb's copy carries only in-frame clones and drops some. This table has 500,000 to 550,000 clones, about four fifths appearing once. Trimming cost V 4 bases and J 3 bases; bases outside gene matches: 3. Germline-derived CDR1 and CDR2 are SGHAT and FQNNGV. The CDR3 has 14 amino acids. The sample was also reused in another study, on human thymus T cells.

The source of this sequence is a boy younger than two with a congenital heart defect. V and J are TRBV11-2 and TRBJ2-3, with TRBD2 matching over 8 bases. Sample: thymocytes. CDR3 protein: CASSSIAGTDTQYF. Written as DNA, the CDR3 is TGTGCCAGCAGCTCCATAGCGGGAACAGATACGCAGTATTTT. Looking up the rest from reference TRBV11-2 and TRBJ2-3 gives the full variable domain: EAGVAQSPRYKIIEKRQSVAFWCNPISGHATLYWYQQILGQGPKLLIQFQNNGVVDDSQLPKDRFSAERLKGVDSTLKIQPAKLEDSAVYLCASSSIAGTDTQYFGPGTRLTVL.